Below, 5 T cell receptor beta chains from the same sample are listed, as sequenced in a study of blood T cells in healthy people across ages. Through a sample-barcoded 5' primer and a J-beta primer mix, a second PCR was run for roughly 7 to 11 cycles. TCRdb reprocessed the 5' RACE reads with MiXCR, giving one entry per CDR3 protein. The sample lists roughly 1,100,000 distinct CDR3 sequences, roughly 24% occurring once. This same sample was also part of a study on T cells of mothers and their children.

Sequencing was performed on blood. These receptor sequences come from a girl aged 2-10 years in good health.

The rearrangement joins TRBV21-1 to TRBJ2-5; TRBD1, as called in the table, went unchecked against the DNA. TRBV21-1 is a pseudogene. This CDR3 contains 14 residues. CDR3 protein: CASSTRGGTETQYF. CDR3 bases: TGTGCCAGCAGCACGAGAGGGGGGACGGAGACCCAGTACTTC.

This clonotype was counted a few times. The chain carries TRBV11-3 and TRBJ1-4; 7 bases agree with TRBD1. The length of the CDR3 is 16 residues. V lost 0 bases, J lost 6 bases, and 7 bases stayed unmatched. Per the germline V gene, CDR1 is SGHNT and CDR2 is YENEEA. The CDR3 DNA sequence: TGTGCCAGCAGCTTAGAATTGGACAGGCCTGATGAAAAACTGTTTTTT. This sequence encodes CASSLELDRPDEKLFF.

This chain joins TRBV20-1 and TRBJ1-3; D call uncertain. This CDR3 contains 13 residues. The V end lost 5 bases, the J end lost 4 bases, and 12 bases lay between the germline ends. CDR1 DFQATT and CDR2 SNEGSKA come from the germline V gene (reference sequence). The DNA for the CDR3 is TGCAGTGCTCCTGGGCCTACGGGAAACACCATATATTTT. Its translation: CSAPGPTGNTIYF.

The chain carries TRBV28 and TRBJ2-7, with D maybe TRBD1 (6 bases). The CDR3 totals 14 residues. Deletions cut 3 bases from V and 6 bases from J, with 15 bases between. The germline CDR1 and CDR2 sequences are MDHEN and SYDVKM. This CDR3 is CASSFRGPPLEQYF. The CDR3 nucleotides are TGTGCCAGCAGTTTCAGGGGTCCTCCACTCGAGCAGTACTTC.

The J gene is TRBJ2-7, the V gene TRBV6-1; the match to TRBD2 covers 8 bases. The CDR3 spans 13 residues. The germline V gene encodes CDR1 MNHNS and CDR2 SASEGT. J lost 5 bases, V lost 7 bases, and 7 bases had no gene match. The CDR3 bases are TGTGCCAGCACACGGGGGGGCCATGACGAGCAGTACTTC. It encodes CASTRGGHDEQYF.